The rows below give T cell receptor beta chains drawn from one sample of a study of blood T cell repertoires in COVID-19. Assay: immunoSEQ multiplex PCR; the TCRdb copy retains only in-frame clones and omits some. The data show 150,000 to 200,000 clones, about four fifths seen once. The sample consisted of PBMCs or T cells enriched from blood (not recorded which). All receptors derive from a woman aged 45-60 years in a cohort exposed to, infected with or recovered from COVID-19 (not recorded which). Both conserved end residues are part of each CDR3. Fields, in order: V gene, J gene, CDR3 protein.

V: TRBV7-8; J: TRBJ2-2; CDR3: CASSSYSNTGELFF
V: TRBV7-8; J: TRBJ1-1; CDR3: CASSWETGLNTEAFF
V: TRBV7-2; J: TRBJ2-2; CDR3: CASSSLPTSGGPTGELFF
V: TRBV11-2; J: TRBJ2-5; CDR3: CASSLDGAGKETQYF
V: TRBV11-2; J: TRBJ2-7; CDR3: CASSLVREDEQYF
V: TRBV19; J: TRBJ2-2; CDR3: CASISLGASNTGELFF
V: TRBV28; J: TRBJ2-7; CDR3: CASGARTYEQYF
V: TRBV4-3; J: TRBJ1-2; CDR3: CASSQGWGGDYGYTF
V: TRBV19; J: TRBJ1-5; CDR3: CASSMRDRGNQPQHF
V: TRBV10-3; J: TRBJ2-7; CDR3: CAISELTGTRTWEQYF
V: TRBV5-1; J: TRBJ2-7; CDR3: CASQQGAGFYEQYF
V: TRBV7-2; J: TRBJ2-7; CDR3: CASSSLSAYEQYF
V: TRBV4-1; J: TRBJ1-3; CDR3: CASSQDSGQSGNTIYF
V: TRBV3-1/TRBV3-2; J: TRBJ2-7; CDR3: CASTRGGGIYEQYF
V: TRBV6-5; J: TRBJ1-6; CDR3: CASSLRDSPLHF
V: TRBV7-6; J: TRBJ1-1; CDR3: CASSLDGSTEAFF
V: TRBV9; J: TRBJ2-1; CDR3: CASSTSGGAYNEQFF
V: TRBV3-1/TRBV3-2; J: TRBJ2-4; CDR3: CASSLQAGGPPAKNIQYF
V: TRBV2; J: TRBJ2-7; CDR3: CASSATLAVSYEQYF
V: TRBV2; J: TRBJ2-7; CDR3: CASRRTGWGYEQYF
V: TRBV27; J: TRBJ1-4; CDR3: CASSLFLSEKLFF
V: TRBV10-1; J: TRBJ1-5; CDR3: CASSEEQGIQPQHF
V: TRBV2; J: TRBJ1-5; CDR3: CASSVFQGGSNQPQHF
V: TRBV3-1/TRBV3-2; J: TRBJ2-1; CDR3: CASSRTSGGASYNEQFF
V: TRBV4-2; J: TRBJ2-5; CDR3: CASSQERTRGGQETQYF
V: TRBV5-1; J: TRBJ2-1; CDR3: CASSLTPTSSYNEQFF
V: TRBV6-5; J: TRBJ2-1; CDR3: CASRATREQFF
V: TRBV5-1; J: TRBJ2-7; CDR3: CASSSGGAENEQYF
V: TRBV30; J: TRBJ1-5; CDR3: CAWSGTGNQPQHF
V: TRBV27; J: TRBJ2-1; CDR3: CASRPSTVSSYNEQFF
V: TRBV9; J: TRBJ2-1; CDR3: CASSPSGGGGTQGEEQFF
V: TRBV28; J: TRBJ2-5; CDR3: CASSFSASGGLQETQYF
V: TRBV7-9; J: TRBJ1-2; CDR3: CASSLGQGDGYTF
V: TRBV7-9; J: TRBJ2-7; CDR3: CASSFSKGQPNYEQYF
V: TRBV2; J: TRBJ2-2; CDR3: CASSEVPDLGELFF
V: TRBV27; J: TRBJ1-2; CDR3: CASSLAGYYGYTF
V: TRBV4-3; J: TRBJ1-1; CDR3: CASSHRDRPNTEAFF
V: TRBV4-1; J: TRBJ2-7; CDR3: CASSQDTYEQYF
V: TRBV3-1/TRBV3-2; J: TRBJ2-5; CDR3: CASSLLSGTGGETQYF
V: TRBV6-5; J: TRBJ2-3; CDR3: CASKAAGSQDTQYF